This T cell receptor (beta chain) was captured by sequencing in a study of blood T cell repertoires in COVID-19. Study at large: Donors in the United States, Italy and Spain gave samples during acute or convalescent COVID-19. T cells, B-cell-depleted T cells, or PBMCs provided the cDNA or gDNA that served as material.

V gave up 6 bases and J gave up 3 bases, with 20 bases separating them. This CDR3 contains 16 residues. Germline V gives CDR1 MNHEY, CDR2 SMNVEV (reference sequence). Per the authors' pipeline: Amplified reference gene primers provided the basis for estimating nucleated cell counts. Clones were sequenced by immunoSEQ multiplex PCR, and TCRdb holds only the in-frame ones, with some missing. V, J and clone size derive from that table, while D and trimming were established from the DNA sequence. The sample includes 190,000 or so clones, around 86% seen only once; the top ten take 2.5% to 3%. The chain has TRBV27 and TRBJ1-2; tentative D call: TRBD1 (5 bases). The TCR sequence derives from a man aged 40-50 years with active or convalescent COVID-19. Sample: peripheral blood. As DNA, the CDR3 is TGTGCCAGCAGACAATGGGTTGAAGGGGCCCACTATGGCTACACCTTC. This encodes CASRQWVEGAHYGYTF.